This record concerns one T cell receptor (beta chain) sequence. No antigen is known for it. PCR used 60 Vbeta primers and 13 Jbeta primers. Only in-frame clones appear in the TCRdb table, and some are missing; sequencing was by immunoSEQ multiplex PCR. The table records about 150,000 clones, 76% of them present only once. These donors, healthy bone marrow donors, were studied. This sample was taken from a study of cytomegalovirus exposure and HLA in healthy donors. Study results and limitations: As a later analysis showed, a missense DCLRE1C variant was linked to trimming of TCR beta V- and J-genes. Prediction of most subjects' HLA-A and HLA-B alleles by TCR beta sequences was reportedly accurate. Several of the most significant clusters appeared linked to common viral pathogens, based on a later analysis.

CDR3 length: 13 amino acids. Per the germline V gene, CDR1 is SQVTM and CDR2 is ANQGSEA. The receptor's source is a woman aged 40 to 55 in good health and CMV-seronegative. The gene calls are TRBV29-1 and TRBJ2-5; possible D gene TRBD1, 6 bases. The last part of the DNA fits TRBJ2-7 better; the J call may be wrong. Sequenced: PBMCs. The CDR3 sequence: CSVERGTGYEQYF. CDR3 DNA: TGCAGCGTTGAGAGGGGGACGGGCTACGAGCAGTACTTC.